This T cell receptor (beta chain) is from a study of blood T cell repertoires in COVID-19. Overall study context: Acute and convalescent COVID-19 samples came from the United States, Italy and Spain. The analysed material was cDNA or gDNA that came from T cells, B-cell-depleted T cells, or PBMCs.

How the authors handled the data: Estimation of nucleated cell counts relied on the amplification of reference gene primers. Libraries were prepared by immunoSEQ multiplex PCR; TCRdb keeps only in-frame clonotypes and omits some of them. V, J and clone size are taken as reported in that table, and D and trimming were inferred from the DNA itself. The sample contains hundreds of thousands of clones, 86% of which appear only once. CDR1 and CDR2 from the germline V gene are LGHNA and YNFKEQ. Trimming cost V 0 bases and J 8 bases, with 7 bases left between them. The CDR3 extends over 12 amino acids. The TCR sequence derives from a woman in her 30s with active or convalescent COVID-19. The sequenced material came from peripheral blood. The J gene is TRBJ2-5, the V gene TRBV4-2; possible D gene TRBD2, 6 bases. For the CDR3, the DNA is TGTGCCAGCAGCCAAGAGGGGGGAACCCAGTACTTC. The encoded protein is CASSQEGGTQYF.